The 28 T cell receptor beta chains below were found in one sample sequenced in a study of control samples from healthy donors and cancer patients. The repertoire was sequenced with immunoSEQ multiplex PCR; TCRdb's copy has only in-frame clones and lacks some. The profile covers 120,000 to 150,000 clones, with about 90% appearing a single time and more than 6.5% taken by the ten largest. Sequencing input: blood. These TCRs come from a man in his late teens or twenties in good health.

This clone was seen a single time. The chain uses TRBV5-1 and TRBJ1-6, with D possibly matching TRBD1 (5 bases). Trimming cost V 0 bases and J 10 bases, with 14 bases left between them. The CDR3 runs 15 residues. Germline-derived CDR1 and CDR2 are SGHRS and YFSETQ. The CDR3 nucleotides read TGCGCCAGCAGCTTGGGAGGCAGGGTGGGCTCACCCCTCCACTTT. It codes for CASSLGGRVGSPLHF.

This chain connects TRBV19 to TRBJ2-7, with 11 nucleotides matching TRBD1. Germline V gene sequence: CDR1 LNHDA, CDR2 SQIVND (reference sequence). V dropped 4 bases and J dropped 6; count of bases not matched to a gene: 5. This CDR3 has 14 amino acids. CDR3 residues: CASSTRTGGSEQYF. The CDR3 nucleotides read TGTGCCAGTAGTACCCGGACAGGGGGCAGCGAGCAGTACTTC.

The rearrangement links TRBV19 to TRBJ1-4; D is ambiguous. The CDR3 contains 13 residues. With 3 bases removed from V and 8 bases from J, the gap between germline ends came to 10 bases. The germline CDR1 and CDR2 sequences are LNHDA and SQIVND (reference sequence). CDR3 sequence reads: CASSILRQEKLFF. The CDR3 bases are TGTGCCAGTAGTATTTTGCGGCAGGAAAAACTGTTTTTT.

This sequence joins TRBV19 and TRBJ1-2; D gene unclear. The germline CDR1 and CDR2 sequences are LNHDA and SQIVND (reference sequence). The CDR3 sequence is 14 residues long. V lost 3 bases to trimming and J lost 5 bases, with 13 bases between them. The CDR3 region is CASSIPRTGYGYTF. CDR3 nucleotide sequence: TGTGCCAGTAGTATCCCCCGGACTGGTTATGGCTACACCTTC. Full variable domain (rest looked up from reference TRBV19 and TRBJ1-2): DGGITQSPKYLFRKEGQNVTLSCEQNLNHDAMYWYRQDPGQGLRLIYYSQIVNDFQKGDIAEGYSVSREKKESFPLTVTSAQKNPTAFYLCASSIPRTGYGYTFGSGTRLTVV.

The CDR3 reads CASSLELAGAGDTQYF. The CDR3 DNA follows: TGCGCCAGCAGCTTGGAACTAGCGGGGGCCGGGGATACGCAGTATTTT. V usage is TRBV5-1 and J usage is TRBJ2-3; 11 positions match TRBD2. The CDR3 covers 16 residues. Germline V gives CDR1 SGHRS, CDR2 YFSETQ. The J segment lost 6 bases and the V segment lost 0 bases, leaving 6 bases of the junction unmatched.

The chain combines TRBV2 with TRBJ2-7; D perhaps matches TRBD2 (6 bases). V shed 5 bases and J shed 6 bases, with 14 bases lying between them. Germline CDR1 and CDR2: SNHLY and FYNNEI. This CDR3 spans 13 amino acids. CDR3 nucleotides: TGTGCCAGCAGTATCAGACTAGTCACCGAGCAGTACTTC. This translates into CASSIRLVTEQYF.

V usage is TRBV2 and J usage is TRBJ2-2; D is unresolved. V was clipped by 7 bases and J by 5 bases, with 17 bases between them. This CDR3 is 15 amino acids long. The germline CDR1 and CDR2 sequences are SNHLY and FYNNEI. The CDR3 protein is CASNLDSGRTGELFF. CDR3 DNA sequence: TGTGCCAGCAACCTAGATTCGGGTAGAACCGGGGAGCTGTTTTTT.

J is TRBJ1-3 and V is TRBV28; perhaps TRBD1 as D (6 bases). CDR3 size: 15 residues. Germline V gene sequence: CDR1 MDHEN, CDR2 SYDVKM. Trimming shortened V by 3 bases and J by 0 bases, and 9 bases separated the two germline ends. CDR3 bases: TGTGCCAGCAGTTTCGGACAGTTCTCTGGAAACACCATATATTTT. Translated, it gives CASSFGQFSGNTIYF. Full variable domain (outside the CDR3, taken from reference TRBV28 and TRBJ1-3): DVKVTQSSRYLVKRTGEKVFLECVQDMDHENMFWYRQDPGLGLRLIYFSYDVKMKEKGDIPEGYSVSREKKERFSLILESASTNQTSMYLCASSFGQFSGNTIYFGEGSWLTVV.

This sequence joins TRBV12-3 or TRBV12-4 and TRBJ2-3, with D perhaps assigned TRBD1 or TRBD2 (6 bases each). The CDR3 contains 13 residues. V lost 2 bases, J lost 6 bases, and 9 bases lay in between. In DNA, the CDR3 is TGTGCCAGCAGTTTACTAGGGGGGGATACGCAGTATTTT. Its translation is CASSLLGGDTQYF.

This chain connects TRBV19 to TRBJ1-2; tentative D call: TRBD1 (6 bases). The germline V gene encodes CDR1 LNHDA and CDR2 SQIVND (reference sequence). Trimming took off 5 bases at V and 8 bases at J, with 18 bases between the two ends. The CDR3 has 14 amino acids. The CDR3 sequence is CASSFSGATGGYTF. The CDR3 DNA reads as TGTGCCAGTAGTTTTTCAGGGGCCACCGGGGGCTACACCTTC.

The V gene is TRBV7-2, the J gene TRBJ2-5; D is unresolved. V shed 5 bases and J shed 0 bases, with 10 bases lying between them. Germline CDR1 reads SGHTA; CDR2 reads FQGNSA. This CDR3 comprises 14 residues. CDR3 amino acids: CASSRVGNQETQYF. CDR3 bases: TGTGCCAGCAGCCGGGTAGGGAACCAAGAGACCCAGTACTTC.

CDR3 residues: CASSEPGMGRREQYF. For the CDR3, the DNA is TGTGCCAGCAGTGAACCAGGGATGGGCCGGAGGGAGCAGTACTTC. The chain links TRBV6-1 to TRBJ2-7; D assignment may be TRBD1 or TRBD2 (5 bases each). The CDR3 covers 15 residues. CDR1 and CDR2 from the germline V gene are MNHNS and SASEGT. The V and J ends lost 2 bases and 7 bases respectively, with 18 bases between them.

The CDR3 DNA reads as TGTGCCAGCTCCTCTGACAGGGGGCGAGGTTCACCCCTCCACTTT. It is translated as CASSSDRGRGSPLHF. The genes are TRBV18 and TRBJ1-6; TRBD1 agrees at 10 bases. Germline trimming cut 6 bases from V and 9 bases from J; bases unmatched to any gene: 8. The CDR3 runs to 15 residues. Per the germline V gene, CDR1 is KGHSH and CDR2 is LQKENI.

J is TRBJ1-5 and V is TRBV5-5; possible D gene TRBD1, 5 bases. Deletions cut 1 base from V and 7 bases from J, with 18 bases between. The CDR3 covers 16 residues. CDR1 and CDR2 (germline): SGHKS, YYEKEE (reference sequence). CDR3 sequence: CASSLIQGIDSQPQHF. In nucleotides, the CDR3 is TGTGCCAGCAGCTTGATCCAGGGAATAGACAGCCAGCCCCAGCATTTT.

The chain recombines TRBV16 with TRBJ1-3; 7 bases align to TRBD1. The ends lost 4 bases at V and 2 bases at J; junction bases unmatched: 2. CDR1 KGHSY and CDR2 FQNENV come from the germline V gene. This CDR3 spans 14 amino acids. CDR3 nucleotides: TGTGCCAGCAGCCTGACAGGGACTGGAAACACCATATATTTT. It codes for CASSLTGTGNTIYF.

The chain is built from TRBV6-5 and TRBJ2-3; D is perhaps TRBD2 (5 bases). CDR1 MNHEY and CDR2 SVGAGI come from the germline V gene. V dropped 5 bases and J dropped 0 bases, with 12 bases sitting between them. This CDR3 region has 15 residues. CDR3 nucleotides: TGTGCCAGCAGTCCCACTAGGTCCAGCACAGATACGCAGTATTTT. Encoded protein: CASSPTRSSTDTQYF.

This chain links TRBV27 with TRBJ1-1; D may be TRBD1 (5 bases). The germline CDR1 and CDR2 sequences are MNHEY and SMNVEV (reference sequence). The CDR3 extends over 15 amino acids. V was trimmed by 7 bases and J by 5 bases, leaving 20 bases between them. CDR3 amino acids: CASNKGETLGTEAFF. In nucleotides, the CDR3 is TGTGCCAGCAATAAAGGGGAAACTCTGGGGACTGAAGCTTTCTTT.

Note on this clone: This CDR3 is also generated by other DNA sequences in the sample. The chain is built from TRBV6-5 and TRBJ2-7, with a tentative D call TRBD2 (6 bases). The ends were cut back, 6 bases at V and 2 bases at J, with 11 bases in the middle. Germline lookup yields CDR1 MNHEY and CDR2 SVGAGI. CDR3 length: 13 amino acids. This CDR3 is CASSRDSPYEQYF. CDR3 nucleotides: TGTGCCAGCAGCCGGGACTCGCCCTACGAGCAGTACTTC.

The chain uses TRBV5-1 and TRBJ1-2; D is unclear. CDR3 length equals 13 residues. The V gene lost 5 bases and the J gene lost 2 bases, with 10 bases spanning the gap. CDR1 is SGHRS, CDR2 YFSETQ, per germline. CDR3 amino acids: CASSEPENYGYTF. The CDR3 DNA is TGCGCCAGCAGTGAGCCAGAGAACTATGGCTACACCTTC.

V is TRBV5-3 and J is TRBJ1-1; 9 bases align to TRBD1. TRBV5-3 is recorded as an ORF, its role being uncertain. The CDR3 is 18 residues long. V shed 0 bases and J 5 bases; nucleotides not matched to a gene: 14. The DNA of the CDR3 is TGTGCCAGAAGCTTGGTCACCCGGGACAGGGAGTATTGGACTGAAGCTTTCTTT. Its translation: CARSLVTRDREYWTEAFF.

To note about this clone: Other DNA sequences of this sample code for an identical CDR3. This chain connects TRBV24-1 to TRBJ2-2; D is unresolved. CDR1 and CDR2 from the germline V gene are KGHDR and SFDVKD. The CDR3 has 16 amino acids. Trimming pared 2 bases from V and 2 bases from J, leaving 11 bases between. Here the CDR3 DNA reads TGTGCCACCAGTGATTCCCTCACGGATAACACCGGGGAGCTGTTTTTT. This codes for CATSDSLTDNTGELFF.

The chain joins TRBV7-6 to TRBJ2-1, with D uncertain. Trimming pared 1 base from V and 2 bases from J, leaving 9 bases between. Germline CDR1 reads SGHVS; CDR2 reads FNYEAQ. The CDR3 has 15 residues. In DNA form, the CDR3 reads TGTGCCAGCAGCTTAGGACCGATCGCCTACAATGAGCAGTTCTTC. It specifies CASSLGPIAYNEQFF.

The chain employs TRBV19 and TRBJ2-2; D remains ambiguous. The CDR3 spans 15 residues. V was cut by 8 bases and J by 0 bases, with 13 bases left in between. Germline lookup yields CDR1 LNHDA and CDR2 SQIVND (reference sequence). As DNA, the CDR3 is TGTGCCAGTCAGACTCTCACAACGAACACCGGGGAGCTGTTTTTT. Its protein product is CASQTLTTNTGELFF. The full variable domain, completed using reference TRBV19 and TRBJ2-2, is DGGITQSPKYLFRKEGQNVTLSCEQNLNHDAMYWYRQDPGQGLRLIYYSQIVNDFQKGDIAEGYSVSREKKESFPLTVTSAQKNPTAFYLCASQTLTTNTGELFFGEGSRLTVL.

CDR3 in amino acids: CASSEYGGQGARDGYTF. The CDR3 nucleotides are TGTGCCAGCAGTGAATACGGCGGCCAGGGGGCTAGAGATGGCTACACCTTC. The chain combines TRBV6-1 with TRBJ1-2, with 8 bases aligning to TRBD1. Germline values: CDR1 MNHNS, CDR2 SASEGT. The V gene end was trimmed by 2 bases and the J gene end by 6 bases; junction bases not matched to a gene: 14. The CDR3 contains 17 residues.

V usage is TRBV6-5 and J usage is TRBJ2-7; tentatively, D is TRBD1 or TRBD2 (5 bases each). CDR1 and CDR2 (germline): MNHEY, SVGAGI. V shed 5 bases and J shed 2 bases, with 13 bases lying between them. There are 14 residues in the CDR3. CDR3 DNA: TGTGCCAGCAGTACTGTTGGGGGAGCCTACGAGCAGTACTTC. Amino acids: CASSTVGGAYEQYF.

The DNA of the CDR3 is TGTGCCAGTAGTAAGGGGACAGGGAACTATGGCTACACCTTC. Translating gives CASSKGTGNYGYTF. V gene TRBV19 combines with J gene TRBJ1-2, with 9 bases identical to TRBD1. The CDR3 extends over 14 amino acids. V shed 4 bases and J 2 bases; nucleotides not matched to a gene: 2. CDR1 is LNHDA, CDR2 SQIVND, per germline (reference sequence).

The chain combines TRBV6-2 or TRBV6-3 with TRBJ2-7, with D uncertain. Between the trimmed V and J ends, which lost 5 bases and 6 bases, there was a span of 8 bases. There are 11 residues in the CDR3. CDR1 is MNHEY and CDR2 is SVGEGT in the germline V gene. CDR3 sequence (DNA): TGTGCCAGCAGTCAGTACACCGAGCAGTACTTC. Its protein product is CASSQYTEQYF.

The CDR3 DNA follows: TGTGCCAGTAGTTCCGGGGACGGGGTGATAAAGTTTAGCACAGATACGCAGTATTTT. This codes for CASSSGDGVIKFSTDTQYF. This sequence joins TRBV19 and TRBJ2-3, with D possibly being TRBD1 or TRBD2 (5 bases each). Germline lookup yields CDR1 LNHDA and CDR2 SQIVND (reference sequence). V shed 5 bases and J shed 0 bases, with 24 bases lying between them. CDR3 length: 19 amino acids.